This T cell receptor beta chain derives from a study of shared clonotypes between healthy human individuals. The study, taken as a whole, reports: Blood alone was sampled, and tissue repertoires likely differ. Estimated richness was generally greater in naive than memory subsets. Shared clonotypes: about 5.3% naive CD4, about 3.5% naive CD8, less than 2.5% memory CD4, approximately 0.37% memory CD8.

Some clones are missing from TCRdb's copy, which holds only in-frame ones; the method was immunoSEQ multiplex PCR. This sample has about 2 million clones, with 85% to 95% found just once. About this clone itself: Antigen unknown.

Splitting the CD4+ cells yielded a CD45RA+ naive subset and a CD45RA-negative memory subset. This CDR3 is 17 amino acids long. V gave up 5 bases and J gave up 1 base, with 20 bases separating them. The V gene's germline CDR1 is LNHDA and CDR2 SQIVND (reference sequence). Sequences were obtained from naive CD4+ T cells sorted from blood. Documented subset: CD45RA+ positively selected. The J gene is TRBJ2-5, the V gene TRBV19, with D unclear. The clonotype comes from a man between 18 and 35 years old in good health. The CDR3 DNA is TGTGCCAGTAGTCCCTGGACGGATTGGGTGCCCCAAGAGACCCAGTACTTC. This translates into CASSPWTDWVPQETQYF.